The T cell receptor beta chain under discussion was sequenced for a study of chemoradiotherapy in HPV16-positive cancers. The protocol was immunoSEQ multiplex PCR, while the TCRdb copy is restricted to in-frame clones and leaves out a portion. The table lists some 34,000 clones, 70% to 90% of them singletons, with roughly 2% in the top ten. CDR1 SGHKS and CDR2 YYEKEE come from the germline V gene (reference sequence). Trimming took 0 bases from V and 6 from J; bases not matched to a gene: 4. The length of the CDR3 is 14 residues. V and J are TRBV5-5 and TRBJ2-7; TRBD1 agrees at 9 bases. This sequence was found in a human donor with HPV-associated anogenital cancer. The source material was blood, sampled from a patient who underwent chemoradiotherapy. CDR3 sequence reads: CASSLGTGVLEQYF. CDR3 DNA: TGTGCCAGCAGCTTGGGGACAGGGGTCCTCGAGCAGTACTTC.